Listed below are T cell receptor beta chains from one sample, sequenced in a study of cytomegalovirus exposure and HLA in healthy donors. Clones were read by immunoSEQ multiplex PCR, and TCRdb kept only the in-frame ones, dropping some. The sample gives under 200,000 clones, more than 70% of which show up once; roughly 6.2% is in the top ten. Sequenced sample: PBMCs. Every receptor here comes from a male donor in good health and CMV-seropositive. The CDR3 runs from the conserved cysteine through the conserved F or W. The D gene is left open where the match is weak. Some rows have no size entry. The others give once, few or many, or a class for an expanded clone.

>.|TRBJ1-1|.|14|TRBV2
TGTGCCAGCAGGCTTACCGGGACATCATGGGAAGCTTTCTTT
CASRLTGTSWEAFF
>.|TRBJ2-3|.|15|TRBV27
TGTGCCAGCAGTCCTTTTATAGCGGGCACAGATACGCAGTATTTT
CASSPFIAGTDTQYF
>few|TRBJ2-1|TRBD2|16|TRBV19
TGTGCCAGTAGTAAGTCCGCAGCGGGAGTGGGCGATGAGCAGTTCTTC
CASSKSAAGVGDEQFF
>.|TRBJ2-3|TRBD2|16|TRBV5-4
TGTGCCAGCAGCTTCAAGGGTAGCGGGAGCACAGATACGCAGTATTTT
CASSFKGSGSTDTQYF
>.|TRBJ1-4|.|16|TRBV12-5
TGTGCTAGTGGTTACTACATGGGGCAGGCTAATGAAAAACTGTTTTTT
CASGYYMGQANEKLFF
>.|TRBJ2-7|.|14|TRBV6-5
TGTGCCAGCAGCGGCAGCCTAGGCGGCTACGAGCAGTACTTC
CASSGSLGGYEQYF
>.|TRBJ1-1|.|14|TRBV7-9
TGTGCCAGCAGCTTAGAGGCGGGAGAAACTGAAGCTTTCTTT
CASSLEAGETEAFF
>.|TRBJ2-4|TRBD1|14|TRBV9
TGTGCCAGCAGCGTAACAGGGGCCGGAAACATTCAGTACTTC
CASSVTGAGNIQYF
>.|TRBJ2-7|.|12|TRBV7-2
TGTGCCAGCAGTCGGACTGACTACGAGCAGTACTTC
CASSRTDYEQYF
>once|TRBJ2-7|.|13|TRBV13
TGTGCCAGCAGCTTAGTTTCTTCCTACGAGCAGTACTTC
CASSLVSSYEQYF
>.|TRBJ2-3|.|15|TRBV19
TGTGCCAGTAGTATGTTTAGGGGCCAGCGGGTTACGCAGTATTTT
CASSMFRGQRVTQYF
>.|TRBJ1-1|.|12|TRBV7-9
TGTGCCAGCAGCCCACCAGGTGGGGCAGCTTTCTTT
CASSPPGGAAFF
>.|TRBJ2-5|.|15|TRBV28
TGTGCCAGCAGTTTCCCTACCGGGGTCCAAGAGACCCAGTACTTC
CASSFPTGVQETQYF
>.|TRBJ2-1|TRBD2|15|TRBV2
TGTGCCAGCAGTGAGGGACTAGCGGGAGGTGATGAGCAGTTCTTC
CASSEGLAGGDEQFF
>.|TRBJ2-3|.|15|TRBV7-3
TGTGCCAGCAGCTTATCGGGATTGGGCACAGATACGCAGTATTTT
CASSLSGLGTDTQYF
>.|TRBJ2-7|TRBD1|13|TRBV5-4
TGTGCCAGCAGCCGACAGGGGGCTGACGAGCAGTACTTC
CASSRQGADEQYF
>.|TRBJ2-1|.|15|TRBV25-1
TGTGCCAGCAGTCTCATCCGACAGAGAGCTAATGAGCAGTTCTTC
CASSLIRQRANEQFF
>.|TRBJ1-4|.|15|TRBV30
TGTGCCTGGGGGAGACCCGTTGCAACTAATGAAAAACTGTTTTTT
CAWGRPVATNEKLFF
>.|TRBJ1-2|.|12|TRBV30
TGTGCCTGGAGTGCCTCGGACTATGGCTACACCTTC
CAWSASDYGYTF
>.|TRBJ2-7|.|15|TRBV6-5
TGTGCCAGCAGTAAGACAGGTTTCAGCTCCTACGAGCAGTACTTC
CASSKTGFSSYEQYF
>.|TRBJ1-2|TRBD1|16|TRBV6-5
TGTGCCAGCAGTTACATCCCGGACAGGGGGAACTATGGCTACACCTTC
CASSYIPDRGNYGYTF
>.|TRBJ1-4|.|16|TRBV15
TGTGCCACCAGCAGAGCCCCTGTAGCAACTAATGAAAAACTGTTTTTT
CATSRAPVATNEKLFF
>.|TRBJ1-2|.|13|TRBV5-1
TGCGCCAGCAGCTTGCGGGGTAGCTATGGCTACACCTTC
CASSLRGSYGYTF
>.|TRBJ2-1|.|11|TRBV7-6
TGTGCCAGCAGCCCCAGCAATGAGCAGTTCTTC
CASSPSNEQFF
>.|TRBJ2-7|TRBD2|14|TRBV19
TGTGCCAGTAGTATAGCGGCTAGCGGGAACGAGCAGTACTTC
CASSIAASGNEQYF
>few|TRBJ2-2|TRBD1|16|TRBV9
TGTGCCAGCAGCGCCCGGGGGACAGGGCCAACCGGGGAGCTGTTTTTT
CASSARGTGPTGELFF
>few|TRBJ2-7|TRBD1|13|TRBV29-1
TGCAGCACATCCGGGACAGGGGTTTCCGAGCAGTACTTC
CSTSGTGVSEQYF
>few|TRBJ2-5|.|14|TRBV29-1
TGCAGCGTTGAAGGCGACACCTACAGGGAGACCCAGTACTTC
CSVEGDTYRETQYF
>.|TRBJ2-7|.|11|TRBV7-2
TGTGCCAGCAGCTCTTTTTACGAGCAGTACTTC
CASSSFYEQYF
>.|TRBJ1-1|.|11|TRBV19
TGTGCCAGTAGAGAGGGAACGAGGGCTTTCTTT
CASREGTRAFF
>.|TRBJ1-2|TRBD1|16|TRBV2
TGTGCCAGCAGCAAAAGCCCCGGACAGGGGGAAGCCGGCTACACCTTC
CASSKSPGQGEAGYTF
>.|TRBJ2-7|.|13|TRBV19
TGTGCCAGTACAGGGGGGAGAGCCTACGAGCAGTACTTC
CASTGGRAYEQYF
>.|TRBJ2-7|TRBD1|14|TRBV10-3
TGTGCCATCAGTTCCGGGACAGAAGTCTACGAGCAGTACTTC
CAISSGTEVYEQYF
>.|TRBJ2-1|TRBD2|17|TRBV7-8
TGTGCCAGCAGCTTAGATCTAGCGGGAGGGCCCTACAATGAGCAGTTCTTC
CASSLDLAGGPYNEQFF
>.|TRBJ2-2|.|14|TRBV18
TGTGCCAGCTCACCGGGACATCAAACCGGGGAGCTGTTTTTT
CASSPGHQTGELFF
>once|TRBJ2-3|.|14|TRBV14
TGTGCCAGCAGCCAGCAGGGTAACACAGATACGCAGTATTTT
CASSQQGNTDTQYF
>.|TRBJ2-2|.|13|TRBV9
TGTGCCAGCAGCGTAGTCGGGTCCGGGGAGCTGTTTTTT
CASSVVGSGELFF
>few|TRBJ2-7|.|12|TRBV7-9
TGTGCCAGCAGCTCCGGACAGAAAGGGCAGTACTTC
CASSSGQKGQYF
>.|TRBJ2-3|.|15|TRBV4-3
TGCGCCAGCAGCCTAGCGACCCTTAGCACAGATACGCAGTATTTT
CASSLATLSTDTQYF
>few|TRBJ2-7|.|17|TRBV11-2
TGTGCCAGCAGCTCAGGAGCAAGCGGGCTGGCCGGTGGGGAGCAGTACTTC
CASSSGASGLAGGEQYF
>.|TRBJ2-1|.|13|TRBV28
TGTGCCAGCAGTTTAGGGCCCTACAATGAGCAGTTCTTC
CASSLGPYNEQFF
>.|TRBJ2-7|.|16|TRBV4-2
TGTGCCAGCAGCCTTCGGGGGGCGGGGAGCAACTACGAGCAGTACTTC
CASSLRGAGSNYEQYF
>few|TRBJ1-2|TRBD1|14|TRBV19
TGTGCCAGTAGACCGGGACAGGGATTCTATGGCTACACCTTC
CASRPGQGFYGYTF
>.|TRBJ2-7|TRBD1|13|TRBV6-6
TGTGCCAGCAGTAGGGACAGCCTCCGCGAGCAGTACTTC
CASSRDSLREQYF
>.|TRBJ1-1|.|12|TRBV11-2
TGTGCCAGCAGCTACCCCCTGGGGGCGGCTTTCTTT
CASSYPLGAAFF
>.|TRBJ2-2|TRBD2|16|TRBV27
TGTGCCAGCAGTCACGGACTAGCGGGAGTAATCGGGGAGCTGTTTTTT
CASSHGLAGVIGELFF
>.|TRBJ2-7|TRBD1|14|TRBV18
TGTGCCAGCTCACCACCGCAGGGGGCGCGGGAGCAGTACTTC
CASSPPQGAREQYF
>.|TRBJ1-5|TRBD1|15|TRBV19
TGTGCCAGTAGCCCAGGGGGCCCTGGCAATCAGCCCCAGCATTTT
CASSPGGPGNQPQHF
>.|TRBJ2-7|TRBD2|17|TRBV13
TGTGCCAGCAGCTTCCGGACTAGCCCCTGGGGGCCTTACGAGCAGTACTTC
CASSFRTSPWGPYEQYF
>.|TRBJ2-7|.|15|TRBV7-9
TGTGCCAGCAGCGCCCCTGAGGAGAATTCCTACGAGCAGTACTTC
CASSAPEENSYEQYF
>.|TRBJ2-2|TRBD2|19|TRBV7-6
TGTGCCAGCAGCTTGGGCACTGCTAGCGGGAGGATAAAAACCGGGGAGCTGTTTTTT
CASSLGTASGRIKTGELFF
>.|TRBJ2-1|.|15|TRBV5-4
TGTGCCAGCAGCGCGGGACTGCTTTTTGACAATGAGCAGTTCTTC
CASSAGLLFDNEQFF
>.|TRBJ1-2|.|13|TRBV27
TGTGCCAGCAGACCTGCGGGGGGGAATGGCTACACCTTC
CASRPAGGNGYTF